This passage covers 26 T cell receptor beta chains from one sample sequenced in a study of T cell changes during pregnancy in multiple sclerosis. TCRdb's table, derived via immunoSEQ multiplex PCR, lists solely in-frame clones and lacks some. This table holds more than 85,000 clones, around 92% found once. This specimen consisted of peripheral blood, obtained before pregnancy. All receptors derive from a female donor with multiple sclerosis, enrolled in a pregnancy study.

The chain joins TRBV10-2 to TRBJ1-5, with 9 bases lining up with TRBD1. This CDR3 has 14 residues. Germline V gene data show CDR1 as WSHSY and CDR2 as SAAADI. Losses at the gene ends were 6 bases for V and 7 bases for J; bases not matched to a gene: 7. In nucleotides, the CDR3 is TGCGCCAGCAGGAAGGGACAGGGTCAACAGCCCCAGCATTTT. Protein sequence: CASRKGQGQQPQHF.

The CDR3 loop reads CASRPLAGFYNEQFF. The CDR3 DNA follows: TGTGCCAGCAGACCCCTAGCGGGGTTTTACAATGAGCAGTTCTTC. The V and J genes are TRBV6-4 and TRBJ2-1, with 9 bases aligning to TRBD2. Germline V CDR1 and CDR2: MRHNA, SNTAGT. V was pared by 6 bases and J by 4 bases, with 7 bases of the junction left unmatched. CDR3 length: 15 amino acids.

The gene calls are TRBV5-1 and TRBJ2-1, with 12 bases that match TRBD2. V lost 3 bases, J lost 6 bases, and 10 bases stayed unmatched. Germline assignment: CDR1 SGHRS and CDR2 YFSETQ. This CDR3 is 17 amino acids long. This CDR3 is CASSSPFGLAGFNEQFF. For the CDR3, the DNA is TGCGCCAGCAGCTCGCCATTCGGACTAGCGGGATTCAATGAGCAGTTCTTC.

The V call is TRBV5-1, the J call TRBJ2-3; TRBD1 is a possible D gene (6 bases). This CDR3 region has 16 residues. In germline, CDR1 is SGHRS, CDR2 YFSETQ. Trimming shortened V by 4 bases and J by 0 bases, and 15 bases separated the two germline ends. CDR3 in amino acids: CASSNGTSLSTDTQYF. CDR3 nucleotides: TGCGCCAGCAGCAACGGGACAAGCCTTAGCACAGATACGCAGTATTTT.

The chain has TRBV27 and TRBJ2-1, with TRBD2 matching 10 bases. The J segment lost 8 bases and the V segment lost 5 bases, leaving 6 bases of the junction unmatched. The CDR3 loop spans 14 amino acids. Germline CDR1 is MNHEY and CDR2 is SMNVEV (reference sequence). The CDR3 bases are TGTGCCAGCAGTCCTAGCGGGGGCCTGGATGAGCAGTTCTTC. Its translation is CASSPSGGLDEQFF.

The CDR3 sequence: CASSDSGQGFYGYTF. The CDR3 DNA reads as TGCGCCAGCAGTGACTCGGGACAGGGGTTCTATGGCTACACCTTC. This chain uses TRBV10-1 with TRBJ1-2; 10 positions agree with TRBD1. V gave up 3 bases and J gave up 4 bases; unmatched junction bases: 5. Germline CDR1 reads WNHNN; CDR2 reads SYGVQD (reference sequence). There are 15 residues in the CDR3.

V gene TRBV4-2 combines with J gene TRBJ2-2; weak D call: TRBD1 (6 bases). V dropped 7 bases and J dropped 4 bases, with 19 bases sitting between them. The CDR3 spans 16 residues. CDR1 and CDR2 from the germline V gene are LGHNA and YNFKEQ. CDR3 sequence (DNA): TGTGCCAGCAAGGAGAACAGGGCCACCCTCACCGGGGAGCTGTTTTTT. It translates to CASKENRATLTGELFF.

The V and J genes are TRBV6-5 and TRBJ1-1; D gene unclear. Germline lookup yields CDR1 MNHEY and CDR2 SVGAGI. This CDR3 contains 14 residues. Trimming left V 11 bases short and J 3 bases short, with 19 bases between. For the CDR3, the DNA is TGTGCCGCCTCCGTGGGCACATCGTACACTGAAGCTTTCTTT. Translated, it gives CAASVGTSYTEAFF.

The J gene is TRBJ2-3, the V gene TRBV9; the match to TRBD2 covers 9 bases. V was clipped by 4 bases and J by 4 bases; unmatched bases: 4. This CDR3 spans 14 amino acids. The germline V gene encodes CDR1 SGDLS and CDR2 YYNGEE. CDR3 coding DNA: TGTGCCAGCAGCCTCGGACTAGCGTCAGATACGCAGTATTTT. It translates to CASSLGLASDTQYF. Filled out from reference TRBV9 and TRBJ2-3, the complete variable domain reads DSGVTQTPKHLITATGQRVTLRCSPRSGDLSVYWYQQSLDQGLQFLIQYYNGEERAKGNILERFSAQQFPDLHSELNLSSLELGDSALYFCASSLGLASDTQYFGPGTRLTVL.

This chain links TRBV6-5 with TRBJ2-3; D is perhaps TRBD2 (5 bases). CDR3 length: 14 residues. Per germline, CDR1 MNHEY and CDR2 SVGAGI. Trimming left V 6 bases short and J 2 bases short, with 12 bases between. The CDR3 sequence is CASRPRGYTDTQYF. Here the CDR3 DNA reads TGTGCCAGCAGGCCCCGGGGATACACAGATACGCAGTATTTT.

J is TRBJ1-2 and V is TRBV9, with D uncertain. Trimming pared 7 bases from V and 2 bases from J, leaving 9 bases between. Germline values: CDR1 SGDLS, CDR2 YYNGEE. CDR3 length: 12 amino acids. The CDR3 region has the DNA TGTGCCAGCGCCCCTAGCAACTATGGCTACACCTTC. Protein: CASAPSNYGYTF.

The chain employs TRBV19 and TRBJ2-1; TRBD2 might be the D (6 bases). V lost 3 bases and J lost 0, with 9 bases in between. Germline V gene lookup returns CDR1 LNHDA and CDR2 SQIVND (reference sequence). The CDR3 is 15 amino acids. CDR3 in amino acids: CASSMVAASYNEQFF. In DNA form, the CDR3 reads TGTGCCAGTAGTATGGTAGCGGCCTCCTACAATGAGCAGTTCTTC.

The chain couples TRBV6-1 to TRBJ1-2; 9 bases are shared with TRBD1. The CDR3 extends over 13 amino acids. Germline CDR1 reads MNHNS; CDR2 reads SASEGT. CDR3 sequence (DNA): TGTGTCTCGGACAGGGGACTTAACTATGGCTACACCTTC. The encoded protein is CVSDRGLNYGYTF.

In this sample, this clone turned up once. The V and J genes are TRBV28 and TRBJ2-7; D not resolved. The CDR3 consists of 14 residues. V gave up 6 bases and J gave up 6 bases, with 18 bases separating them. Germline loops: CDR1 MDHEN, CDR2 SYDVKM. The CDR3 region has the DNA TGTGCCAGCAGCTCCCCGGGTCTAAGCCTCGAGCAGTACTTC. Residues: CASSSPGLSLEQYF.

This clone was seen once. The gene calls are TRBV6-5 and TRBJ2-1; D perhaps matches TRBD2 (6 bases). Germline V gene data show CDR1 as MNHEY and CDR2 as SVGAGI. The V gene lost 4 bases and the J gene lost 6 bases, with 13 bases spanning the gap. This CDR3 is built from 14 residues. CDR3 coding DNA: TGTGCCAGCAGTTCGACGGGAGTGGCCAATGAGCAGTTCTTC. The encoded protein is CASSSTGVANEQFF.

The gene calls are TRBV7-2 and TRBJ2-5; a possible D gene is TRBD2 (5 bases). CDR1 is SGHTA and CDR2 is FQGNSA in the germline V gene. This CDR3 spans 13 amino acids. V shed 0 bases and J shed 7 bases, with 9 bases lying between them. DNA of the CDR3: TGTGCCAGCAGCTTAGCGCCTCGGGGGACCCAGTACTTC. This sequence encodes CASSLAPRGTQYF.

The CDR3 DNA is TGTGCCAGCAGGGGGGCTAATCAGCCCCAGCATTTT. This gives the protein CASRGANQPQHF. This sequence joins TRBV6-1 and TRBJ1-5, with D possibly TRBD1 on 6 matching bases. The CDR3 covers 12 residues. V was cut by 6 bases and J by 4 bases, with 7 bases left in between. CDR1 is MNHNS, CDR2 SASEGT, per germline.

The V call is TRBV5-1, the J call TRBJ2-1; tentative D call: TRBD2 (6 bases). This CDR3 is built from 12 residues. V gave up 5 bases and J gave up 8 bases, with 11 bases separating them. The germline gives CDR1 SGHRS, CDR2 YFSETQ. The DNA of the CDR3 is TGCGCCAGCAGGACTAGGTCAGATGAGCAGTTCTTC. It specifies CASRTRSDEQFF.

This chain joins TRBV27 and TRBJ2-7; D may be TRBD1 (5 bases). The CDR3 consists of 13 residues. Germline-derived CDR1 and CDR2 are MNHEY and SMNVEV (reference sequence). The V and J ends lost 2 bases and 8 bases respectively, with 13 bases between them. The CDR3 DNA sequence: TGTGCCAGCAGTTTAGGGCTACAGGATCAGCAGTACTTC. Protein sequence: CASSLGLQDQQYF.

The chain employs TRBV9 and TRBJ1-4; tentative D call: TRBD1 (5 bases). The CDR3 sequence is 11 residues long. V dropped 7 bases and J dropped 6 bases, with 7 bases sitting between them. Germline CDR1 and CDR2: SGDLS and YYNGEE. Here the CDR3 DNA reads TGTGCCAGCGGAGGGGATGAAAAACTGTTTTTT. Its protein is CASGGDEKLFF.

This chain connects TRBV15 to TRBJ1-1; TRBD1 might be the D (5 bases). Germline CDR1 and CDR2: LNHNV and YYDKDF (reference sequence). The CDR3 runs to 13 residues. V was clipped by 4 bases and J by 2 bases, with 8 bases between them. CDR3 coding DNA: TGTGCCACCAGCATCGGGGGAAACACTGAAGCTTTCTTT. Protein sequence: CATSIGGNTEAFF.

The chain employs TRBV11-2 and TRBJ2-3; TRBD2 aligns across 10 bases. The length of the CDR3 is 16 residues. Trimming at V came to 6 bases and at J to 6 bases, leaving 12 bases not matched to a gene. Germline V gene data show CDR1 as SGHAT and CDR2 as FQNNGV. CDR3 sequence reads: CASRPASGRALDTQYF. The CDR3, as DNA: TGTGCCAGCAGACCCGCCAGCGGGAGGGCCTTGGATACGCAGTATTTT.

The CDR3 DNA reads as TGCGCCAGCAGCTTGGTTAGCGGGAGTGCCGCCGGGGAGCTGTTTTTT. Residues: CASSLVSGSAAGELFF. This chain joins TRBV5-1 and TRBJ2-2, with TRBD2 matching 9 bases. Germline V lookup: CDR1 SGHRS, CDR2 YFSETQ. The CDR3 is made up of 16 amino acids. The J segment lost 6 bases and the V segment lost 0 bases, leaving 6 bases of the junction unmatched.

This clone was recorded only once. The chain has TRBV5-4 and TRBJ1-1; D is undetermined. The V end lost 4 bases, the J end lost 2 bases, and 12 bases lay between the germline ends. The germline V gene has CDR1 SGHNT and CDR2 YYREEE (reference sequence). The CDR3 is 14 amino acids. The CDR3 is CASSARAGNTEAFF. The DNA for the CDR3 is TGTGCCAGCAGCGCTCGGGCGGGAAACACTGAAGCTTTCTTT.

The chain carries TRBV6-1 and TRBJ2-7, with 9 bases lining up with TRBD1. This CDR3 has 16 residues. The J segment lost 3 bases and the V segment lost 2 bases, leaving 8 bases of the junction unmatched. Looked up from germline, CDR1 is MNHNS and CDR2 is SASEGT. This chain's CDR3 is CASSELGQGVYYEQYF. DNA of the CDR3: TGTGCCAGCAGTGAACTGGGACAGGGCGTTTACTACGAGCAGTACTTC.

The chain uses TRBV29-1 and TRBJ1-3, with 7 positions matching TRBD1. The CDR3 has 20 residues. Germline values: CDR1 SQVTM, CDR2 ANQGSEA. V shed 5 bases, J shed 3 bases, and the junction held 25 bases outside the gene matches. This chain's CDR3 is CSVYLPIMTGPAGGGNTIYF. In DNA form, the CDR3 reads TGCAGCGTTTATCTTCCCATCATGACAGGGCCCGCGGGAGGTGGAAACACCATATATTTT.